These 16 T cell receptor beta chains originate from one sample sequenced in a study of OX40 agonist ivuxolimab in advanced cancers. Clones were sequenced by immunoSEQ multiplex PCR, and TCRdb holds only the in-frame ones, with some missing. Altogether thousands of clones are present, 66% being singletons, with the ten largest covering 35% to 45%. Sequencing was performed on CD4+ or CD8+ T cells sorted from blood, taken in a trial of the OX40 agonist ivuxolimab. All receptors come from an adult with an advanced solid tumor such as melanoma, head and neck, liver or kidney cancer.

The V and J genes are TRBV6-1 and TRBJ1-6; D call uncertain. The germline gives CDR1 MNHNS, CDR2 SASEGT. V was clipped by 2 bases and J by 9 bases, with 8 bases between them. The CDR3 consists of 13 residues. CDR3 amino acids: CASSERLGSPLHF. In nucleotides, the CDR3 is TGTGCCAGCAGTGAACGCCTCGGTTCACCCCTCCACTTT.

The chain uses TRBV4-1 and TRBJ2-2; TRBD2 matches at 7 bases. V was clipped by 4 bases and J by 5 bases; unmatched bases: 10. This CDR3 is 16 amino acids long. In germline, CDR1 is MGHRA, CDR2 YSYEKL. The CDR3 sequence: CASSPPGGAGTGELFF. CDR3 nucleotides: TGCGCCAGCAGCCCGCCGGGAGGCGCGGGAACCGGGGAGCTGTTTTTT.

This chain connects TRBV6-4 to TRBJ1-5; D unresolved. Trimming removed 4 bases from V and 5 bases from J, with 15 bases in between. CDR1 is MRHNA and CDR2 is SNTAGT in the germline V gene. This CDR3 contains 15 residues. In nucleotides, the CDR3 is TGTGCCAGCAGTGGGGGAGGTTGTCTCTATCAGCCCCAGCATTTT. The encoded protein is CASSGGGCLYQPQHF.

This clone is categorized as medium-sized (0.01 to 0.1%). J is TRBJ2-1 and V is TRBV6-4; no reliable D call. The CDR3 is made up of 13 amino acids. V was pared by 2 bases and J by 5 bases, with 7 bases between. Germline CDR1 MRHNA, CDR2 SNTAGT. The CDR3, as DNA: TGTGCCAGCAGTGACGGTACCCACAATGAGCAGTTCTTC. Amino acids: CASSDGTHNEQFF.

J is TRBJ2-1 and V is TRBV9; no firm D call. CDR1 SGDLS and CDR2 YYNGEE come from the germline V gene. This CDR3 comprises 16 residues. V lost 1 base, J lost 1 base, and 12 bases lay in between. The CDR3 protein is CASSVSFYRSYNEQFF. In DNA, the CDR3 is TGTGCCAGCAGCGTATCCTTTTATCGGTCCTACAATGAGCAGTTCTTC.

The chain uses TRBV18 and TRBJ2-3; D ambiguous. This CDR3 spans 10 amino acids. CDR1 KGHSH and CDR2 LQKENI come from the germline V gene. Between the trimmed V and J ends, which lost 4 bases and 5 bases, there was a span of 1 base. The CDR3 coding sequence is TGTGCCAGCTCACAAGATACGCAGTATTTT. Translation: CASSQDTQYF.

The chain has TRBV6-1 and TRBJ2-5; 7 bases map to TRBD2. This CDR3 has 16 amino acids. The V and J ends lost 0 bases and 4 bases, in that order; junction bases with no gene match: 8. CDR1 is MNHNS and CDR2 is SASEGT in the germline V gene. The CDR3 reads CASSEAWVAGSETQYF. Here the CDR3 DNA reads TGTGCCAGCAGTGAAGCGTGGGTAGCGGGCTCAGAGACCCAGTACTTC.

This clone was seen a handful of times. CDR3 nucleotide sequence: TGTGCCAGCAGCTACAGGGACCCGAACACTGAAGCTTTCTTT. The encoded protein is CASSYRDPNTEAFF. The V call is TRBV6-5, the J call TRBJ1-1; tentatively, D is TRBD1 (6 bases). V shed 6 bases and J shed 1 base, with 12 bases lying between them. The germline CDR1 and CDR2 sequences are MNHEY and SVGAGI. The CDR3 sequence is 14 residues long.

The CDR3 region is CASSFSYEQYF. The CDR3 DNA reads TGTGCCAGCAGTTTCTCGTACGAGCAGTACTTC. The V gene is TRBV28, the J gene TRBJ2-7, with D hard to call. The CDR3 is made up of 11 amino acids. Germline values: CDR1 MDHEN, CDR2 SYDVKM. V lost 3 bases, J lost 4 bases, and 4 bases lay in between.

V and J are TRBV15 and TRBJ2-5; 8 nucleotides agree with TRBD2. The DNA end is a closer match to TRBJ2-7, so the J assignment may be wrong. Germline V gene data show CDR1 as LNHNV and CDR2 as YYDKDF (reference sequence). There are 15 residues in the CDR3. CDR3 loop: CATSREPGLGYEQYF. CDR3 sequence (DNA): TGTGCCACCAGCAGAGAGCCGGGACTAGGCTACGAGCAGTACTTC.

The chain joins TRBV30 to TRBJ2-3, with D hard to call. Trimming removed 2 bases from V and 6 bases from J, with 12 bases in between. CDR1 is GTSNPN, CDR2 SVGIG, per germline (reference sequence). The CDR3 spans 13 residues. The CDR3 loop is CAWSNAGEDTQYF. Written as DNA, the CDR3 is TGTGCCTGGAGTAATGCAGGAGAGGATACGCAGTATTTT.

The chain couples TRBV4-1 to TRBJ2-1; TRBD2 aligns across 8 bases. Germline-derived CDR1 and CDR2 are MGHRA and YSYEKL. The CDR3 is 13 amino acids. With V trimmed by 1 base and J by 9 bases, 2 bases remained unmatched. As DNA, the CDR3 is TGCGCCAGCAGCCAAGCTCGGGGGGGTGAGCAGTTCTTC. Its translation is CASSQARGGEQFF.

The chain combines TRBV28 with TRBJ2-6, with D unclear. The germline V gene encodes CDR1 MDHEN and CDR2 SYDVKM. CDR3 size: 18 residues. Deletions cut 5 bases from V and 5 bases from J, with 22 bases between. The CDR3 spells CASSANNLTQSRANVLTF. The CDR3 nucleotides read TGTGCCAGCAGTGCAAACAACTTGACACAAAGTCGGGCCAACGTCCTGACTTTC. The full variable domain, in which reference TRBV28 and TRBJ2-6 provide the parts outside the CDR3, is DVKVTQSSRYLVKRTGEKVFLECVQDMDHENMFWYRQDPGLGLRLIYFSYDVKMKEKGDIPEGYSVSREKKERFSLILESASTNQTSMYLCASSANNLTQSRANVLTFGAGSRLTVL.

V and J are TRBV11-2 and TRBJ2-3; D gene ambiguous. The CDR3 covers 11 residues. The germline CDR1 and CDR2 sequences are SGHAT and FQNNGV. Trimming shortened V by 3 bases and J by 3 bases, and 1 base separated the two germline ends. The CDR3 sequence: CASSLTDTQYF. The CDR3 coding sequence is TGTGCCAGCAGCTTGACAGATACGCAGTATTTT. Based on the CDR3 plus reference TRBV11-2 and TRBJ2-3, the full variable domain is EAGVAQSPRYKIIEKRQSVAFWCNPISGHATLYWYQQILGQGPKLLIQFQNNGVVDDSQLPKDRFSAERLKGVDSTLKIQPAKLEDSAVYLCASSLTDTQYFGPGTRLTVL.

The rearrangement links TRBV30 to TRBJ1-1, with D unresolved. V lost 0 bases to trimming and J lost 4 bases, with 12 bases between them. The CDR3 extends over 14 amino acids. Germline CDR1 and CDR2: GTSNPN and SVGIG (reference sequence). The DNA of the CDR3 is TGTGCCTGGAGTGTTTATGAGGGAGGCACTGAAGCTTTCTTT. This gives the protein CAWSVYEGGTEAFF. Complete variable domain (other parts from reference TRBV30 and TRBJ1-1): SQTIHQWPATLVQPVGSPLSLECTVEGTSNPNLYWYRQAAGRGLQLLFYSVGIGQISSEVPQNLSASRPQDRQFILSSKKLLLSDSGFYLCAWSVYEGGTEAFFGQGTRLTVV.

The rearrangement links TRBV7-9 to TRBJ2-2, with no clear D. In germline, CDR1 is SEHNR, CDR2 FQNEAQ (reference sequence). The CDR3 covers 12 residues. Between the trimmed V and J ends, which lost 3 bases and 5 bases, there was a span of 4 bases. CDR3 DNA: TGTGCCAGCAGCTTGATTACCGGGGAGCTGTTTTTT. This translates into CASSLITGELFF.